Below are 30 T cell receptor beta chains sequenced from a single sample in a study of patients and donors after allogeneic stem cell transplantation. TCRdb re-analysed the RT-PCR reads in MiXCR, keeping a single row per CDR3 protein. The sample consists of under 200,000 distinct CDR3 sequences, 30% of them appearing once. The sequencing sample was made of blood, either unsorted or a sorted T cell fraction (not recorded which). Source of these receptors: a human donor who was either an allogeneic HSCT recipient or a stem cell or donor lymphocyte infusion donor (not recorded which). It is not recorded whose cells these are; they may come from a transplant donor.

In this sample, this clonotype turned up a few times. The J gene is TRBJ1-6, the V gene TRBV27; D is uncertain. Germline V lookup: CDR1 MNHEY, CDR2 SMNVEV (reference sequence). Trimming took 2 bases from V and 3 from J, leaving 8 bases between them. The CDR3 contains 15 residues. CDR3 residues: CASSLVEDYNSPLHF. The CDR3 coding sequence is TGTGCCAGCAGTTTAGTGGAGGACTATAATTCACCCCTCCACTTT.

This clonotype was recorded at least ten times. The chain combines TRBV20-1 with TRBJ1-2; 9 bases map to TRBD1. The CDR3 consists of 14 residues. Germline CDR1 and CDR2: DFQATT and SNEGSKA (reference sequence). Trimming removed 5 bases from V and 4 bases from J; junction bases left unmatched: 8. Here the CDR3 reads CSADRTGASYGYTF. The CDR3 DNA follows: TGCAGTGCTGATCGGACAGGGGCGAGCTATGGCTACACCTTC.

There are many counts of this clonotype. The chain couples TRBV10-3 to TRBJ1-2, with 8 bases that match TRBD1. The V and J ends lost 2 bases and 5 bases, in that order; junction bases with no gene match: 10. The CDR3 has 16 amino acids. Germline assignment: CDR1 ENHRY and CDR2 SYGVKD. The CDR3 protein is CAISEGTGTVPYGYTF. CDR3 DNA sequence: TGTGCCATCAGTGAGGGGACAGGAACGGTTCCGTATGGCTACACCTTC.

This clonotype has only a few counts. V gene TRBV20-1 combines with J gene TRBJ1-1, with D uncertain. The length of the CDR3 is 8 residues. V was shortened by 3 bases and J by 11 bases, with 4 bases between the two germline ends. Germline CDR1 reads DFQATT; CDR2 reads SNEGSKA (reference sequence). The CDR3 reads CSASRAFF. In DNA form, the CDR3 reads TGCAGTGCTAGCCGTGCTTTCTTT.

This rearrangement joins TRBV12-3 or TRBV12-4 to TRBJ1-6; 9 nucleotides agree with TRBD1. This CDR3 has 14 residues. The J segment lost 6 bases and the V segment lost 4 bases, leaving 1 base of the junction unmatched. Here the CDR3 DNA reads TGTGCCAGCAGTTCGACAGGGGGTAATTCACCCCTCCACTTT. This translates into CASSSTGGNSPLHF.

The chain recombines TRBV13 with TRBJ2-1, with 8 bases fitting TRBD2. Germline CDR1 and CDR2: PRHDT and FYEKMQ (reference sequence). Trimming removed 5 bases from V and 4 bases from J; junction bases left unmatched: 10. The CDR3 contains 16 residues. DNA of the CDR3: TGTGCCAGCAGCCCTCGGGGGACTAGAGCTTACAATGAGCAGTTCTTC. It codes for CASSPRGTRAYNEQFF.

This clonotype was recorded a few times. The V and J genes are TRBV20-1 and TRBJ1-4; possibly TRBD1 for D (6 bases). Germline V CDR1 and CDR2: DFQATT, SNEGSKA (reference sequence). V lost 7 bases, J lost 1 base, and 10 bases lay in between. The CDR3 has 13 residues. The CDR3 DNA reads as TGCAGTGTAATACAGGGAACTAATGAAAAACTGTTTTTT. Residues: CSVIQGTNEKLFF.

V gene TRBV12-3 or TRBV12-4 combines with J gene TRBJ2-1; 14 positions match TRBD2. This CDR3 region has 15 residues. V gave up 3 bases and J gave up 8 bases; unmatched junction bases: 3. CDR3 coding DNA: TGTGCCAGCAGTTTTGGACTAGCGGGAGGAGATGAGCAGTTCTTC. Amino acids: CASSFGLAGGDEQFF.

This chain uses TRBV9 with TRBJ1-2; 9 bases map to TRBD1. CDR3 length: 14 amino acids. Germline CDR1 reads SGDLS; CDR2 reads YYNGEE. Trimming removed 3 bases from V and 9 bases from J; junction bases left unmatched: 9. The CDR3 sequence is CASSAGTGYTRYTF. In DNA, the CDR3 is TGTGCCAGCAGCGCGGGGACAGGGTACACTCGCTACACCTTC.

The chain has TRBV4-3 and TRBJ1-1, with TRBD1 matching over 7 bases. The CDR3 spans 15 residues. Germline V gives CDR1 LGHNA, CDR2 YSLEER. V shed 3 bases and J 3 bases; nucleotides not matched to a gene: 7. CDR3 residues: CASSHTDRLYTEAFF. The CDR3 DNA reads as TGCGCCAGCAGCCATACGGACAGGTTGTACACTGAAGCTTTCTTT.

The chain has TRBV2 and TRBJ2-4; D not resolved. Germline CDR1 and CDR2: SNHLY and FYNNEI. The CDR3 loop spans 14 amino acids. Between the trimmed V and J ends, which lost 4 bases and 0 bases, there was a span of 7 bases. The CDR3 nucleotides read TGTGCCAGCAGTGGTGGGGTAGCCAAAAACATTCAGTACTTC. Translating it yields CASSGGVAKNIQYF.

The sample holds a few counts of this clonotype. The rearrangement links TRBV29-1 to TRBJ1-2; 7 nucleotides align to TRBD1. Per the germline V gene, CDR1 is SQVTM and CDR2 is ANQGSEA. This CDR3 is 12 amino acids long. Trimming removed 7 bases from V and 4 bases from J; junction bases left unmatched: 6. CDR3 in DNA: TGCAGCGCAGACAGGGTCGGCTATGGCTACACCTTC. Translated: CSADRVGYGYTF.

In this sample, this clonotype turned up a few times. The chain joins TRBV11-2 to TRBJ2-1; D is possibly TRBD1 (6 bases). CDR3 length equals 11 residues. Trimming pared 11 bases from V and 10 bases from J, leaving 15 bases between. CDR1 is SGHAT, CDR2 FQNNGV, per germline. DNA of the CDR3: TGTGCCTGCTCAGGGGCTAGCGAGCAGTTCTTC. Translated, it gives CACSGASEQFF.

The sample holds a few counts of this clonotype. The J gene is TRBJ2-5, the V gene TRBV6-5; possibly TRBD1 for D (6 bases). Germline V gene data show CDR1 as MNHEY and CDR2 as SVGAGI. Trimming removed 4 bases from V and 2 bases from J, with 8 bases in between. This CDR3 comprises 13 residues. The DNA for the CDR3 is TGTGCCAGCAGTTGGACAGATCAAGAGACCCAGTACTTC. Residues: CASSWTDQETQYF.

This clonotype was counted a single time. Here the CDR3 reads CASSSLSGRTDEQFF. Here the CDR3 DNA reads TGCGCCAGCAGCTCCCTAAGCGGGAGGACCGATGAGCAGTTCTTC. The chain joins TRBV5-1 to TRBJ2-1, with 9 bases that match TRBD2. CDR3 length: 15 residues. Germline V gene sequence: CDR1 SGHRS, CDR2 YFSETQ. V shed 3 bases, J shed 8 bases, and the junction held 9 bases outside the gene matches. The full variable domain, completed using reference TRBV5-1 and TRBJ2-1, is KAGVTQTPRYLIKTRGQQVTLSCSPISGHRSVSWYQQTPGQGLQFLFEYFSETQRNKGNFPGRFSGRQFSNSRSEMNVSTLELGDSALYLCASSSLSGRTDEQFFGPGTRLTVL.

The chain employs TRBV25-1 and TRBJ1-4; D is uncertain. This CDR3 has 14 amino acids. From germline, CDR1 is MGHDK and CDR2 SYGVNS. With 6 bases removed from V and 4 bases from J, the gap between germline ends came to 12 bases. CDR3 nucleotide sequence: TGTGCCAGCAGCCCGCGAGGGTTTAATGAAAAACTGTTTTTT. This codes for CASSPRGFNEKLFF.

The chain is built from TRBV4-3 and TRBJ2-5; 7 bases are a match to TRBD1. V lost 5 bases and J lost 3; bases outside the gene matches: 9. This CDR3 spans 15 amino acids. The germline CDR1 and CDR2 sequences are LGHNA and YSLEER. The CDR3 loop reads CASSYLPGQKETQYF. Written as DNA, the CDR3 is TGCGCCAGCAGCTACCTCCCGGGACAGAAAGAGACCCAGTACTTC.

The chain employs TRBV6-2 or TRBV6-3 and TRBJ1-4, with D perhaps TRBD1 (5 bases). Trimming shortened V by 4 bases and J by 10 bases, and 19 bases separated the two germline ends. This CDR3 is built from 15 residues. CDR1 and CDR2 (germline): MNHEY, SVGEGT. The CDR3 is CASSSVVPGTGKLFF. The CDR3 region has the DNA TGTGCCAGCAGTTCAGTGGTACCAGGGACCGGAAAACTGTTTTTT.

This clonotype was counted ten times or more. The chain is built from TRBV5-1 and TRBJ1-5; TRBD1 agrees at 7 bases. Trimming removed 0 bases from V and 4 bases from J; junction bases left unmatched: 4. The CDR3 totals 15 residues. Germline values: CDR1 SGHRS, CDR2 YFSETQ. The CDR3 sequence is CASSLDPGGNQPQHF. The CDR3 DNA reads TGCGCCAGCAGCTTGGACCCAGGGGGGAATCAGCCCCAGCATTTT. Combining the CDR3 with reference TRBV5-1 and TRBJ1-5 gives the whole variable domain KAGVTQTPRYLIKTRGQQVTLSCSPISGHRSVSWYQQTPGQGLQFLFEYFSETQRNKGNFPGRFSGRQFSNSRSEMNVSTLELGDSALYLCASSLDPGGNQPQHFGDGTRLSIL.

The genes are TRBV5-1 and TRBJ2-2; D perhaps matches TRBD1 (5 bases). Trimming removed 0 bases from V and 4 bases from J, with 7 bases in between. CDR1 is SGHRS, CDR2 YFSETQ, per germline. The CDR3 totals 14 residues. The CDR3 coding sequence is TGCGCCAGCAGCTTGGGACAGCTCACCGGGGAGCTGTTTTTT. Protein product: CASSLGQLTGELFF.

The sample holds a few counts of this clonotype. This chain uses TRBV24-1 with TRBJ2-7; TRBD1 is a possible D gene (6 bases). The CDR3 contains 16 residues. Germline V gives CDR1 KGHDR, CDR2 SFDVKD. V was cut by 3 bases and J by 3 bases, with 17 bases left in between. CDR3 in DNA: TGTGCCACCAGTGATGGGGGCCCCGAGGTCCTCTACGAGCAGTACTTC. Translation: CATSDGGPEVLYEQYF.

J is TRBJ1-2 and V is TRBV12-3 or TRBV12-4; D is unresolved. The length of the CDR3 is 14 residues. V gave up 3 bases and J gave up 0 bases, with 8 bases separating them. The CDR3 region is CASSLDPANYGYTF. The CDR3 region has the DNA TGTGCCAGCAGTTTGGACCCAGCTAACTATGGCTACACCTTC.

This chain joins TRBV7-3 and TRBJ1-2; D is undetermined. The ends were cut back, 5 bases at V and 8 bases at J, with 15 bases in the middle. Germline CDR1 reads SGHTA; CDR2 reads FQGTGA. The CDR3 consists of 13 residues. CDR3 nucleotide sequence: TGTGCCAGCAGCCCCACCCCAGGCGTGGGCTACACCTTC. Translated: CASSPTPGVGYTF.

This clonotype was recorded a few times. The chain combines TRBV4-3 with TRBJ1-4, with 9 bases that match TRBD1. V lost 3 bases to trimming and J lost 7 bases; unmatched junction nucleotides: 6. CDR3 length: 15 residues. Per the germline V gene, CDR1 is LGHNA and CDR2 is YSLEER. The CDR3 reads CASSQNHRGLEKLFF. CDR3 nucleotides: TGCGCCAGCAGCCAGAATCACAGGGGGCTTGAAAAACTGTTTTTT.

This clonotype has ten or more counts. The chain couples TRBV20-1 to TRBJ1-4, with 10 bases that match TRBD1. The CDR3 has 14 amino acids. Germline values: CDR1 DFQATT, CDR2 SNEGSKA (reference sequence). The V and J ends lost 4 bases and 6 bases, in that order; junction bases with no gene match: 5. The CDR3: CSAIIDRGHEKLFF. The CDR3 DNA sequence: TGCAGTGCTATAATCGACAGGGGGCATGAAAAACTGTTTTTT.

V gene TRBV29-1 combines with J gene TRBJ2-1; 9 bases line up with TRBD1. Germline-derived CDR1 and CDR2 are SQVTM and ANQGSEA. The junction had 6 bases not matched to a gene; V was cut back by 5 bases and J by 10 bases. This CDR3 is built from 12 residues. The DNA for the CDR3 is TGCAGCGTTTCACAGGGGGCCTGGGAGCAGTTCTTC. As protein: CSVSQGAWEQFF.

In its sample, this clonotype was seen a few times. This chain links TRBV12-3 or TRBV12-4 with TRBJ2-7; D gene uncertain. The length of the CDR3 is 13 residues. V dropped 2 bases and J dropped 2 bases, with 7 bases sitting between them. Here the CDR3 reads CASSLREAYEQYF. The CDR3, as DNA: TGTGCCAGCAGTTTAAGGGAAGCCTACGAGCAGTACTTC.

This clonotype was recorded many times. The J gene is TRBJ1-1, the V gene TRBV11-2; TRBD1 agrees at 8 bases. The CDR3 is 15 residues long. Germline V gives CDR1 SGHAT, CDR2 FQNNGV. Unmatched junction bases numbered 10, after V lost 4 bases and J lost 6 bases. CDR3 loop: CASSWRTGRVAEAFF. Here the CDR3 DNA reads TGTGCCAGCAGCTGGCGGACAGGGCGAGTCGCTGAAGCTTTCTTT.

The V and J genes are TRBV28 and TRBJ1-6, with D possibly being TRBD1 (6 bases). V gave up 4 bases and J gave up 7 bases, with 14 bases separating them. Germline-derived CDR1 and CDR2 are MDHEN and SYDVKM. CDR3 size: 15 residues. CDR3 nucleotide sequence: TGTGCCAGCAGTTACCCCGGCAGGGGAAATTCACCCCTCCACTTT. Protein: CASSYPGRGNSPLHF.

This rearrangement joins TRBV7-2 to TRBJ2-1; maybe TRBD2 (6 bases). The CDR3 spans 13 residues. V lost 5 bases and J lost 9, with 14 bases in between. Germline CDR1 and CDR2: SGHTA and FQGNSA. The CDR3 region has the DNA TGTGCCAGCAGCGAACAACTAGCCGGTGAGCAGTTCTTC. Protein: CASSEQLAGEQFF.